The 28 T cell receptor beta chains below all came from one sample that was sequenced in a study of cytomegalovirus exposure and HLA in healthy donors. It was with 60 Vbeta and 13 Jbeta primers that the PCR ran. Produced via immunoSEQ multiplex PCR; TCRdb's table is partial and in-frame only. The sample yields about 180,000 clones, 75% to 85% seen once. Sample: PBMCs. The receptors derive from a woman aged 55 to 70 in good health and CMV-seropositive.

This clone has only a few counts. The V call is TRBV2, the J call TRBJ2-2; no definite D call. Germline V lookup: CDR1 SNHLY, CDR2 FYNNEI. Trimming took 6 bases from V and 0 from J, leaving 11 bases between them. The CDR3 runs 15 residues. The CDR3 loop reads CASRELYANTGELFF. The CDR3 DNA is TGTGCCAGCAGGGAACTTTATGCGAACACCGGGGAGCTGTTTTTT.

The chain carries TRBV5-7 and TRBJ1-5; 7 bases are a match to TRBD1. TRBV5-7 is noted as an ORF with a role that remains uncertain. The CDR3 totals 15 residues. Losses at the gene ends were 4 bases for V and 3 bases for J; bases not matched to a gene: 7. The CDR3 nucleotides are TGTGCCAGCAGCCCTTTGGGACAGTTCAATCAGCCCCAGCATTTT. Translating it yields CASSPLGQFNQPQHF.

The CDR3 protein is CASSPPQGAWNTEAFF. CDR3 bases: TGTGCCAGCTCACCACCACAGGGGGCATGGAACACTGAAGCTTTCTTT. The V gene is TRBV18, the J gene TRBJ1-1; 9 bases are a match to TRBD1. The length of the CDR3 is 16 residues. The germline CDR1 and CDR2 sequences are KGHSH and LQKENI. Trimming took 0 bases from V and 1 from J; bases not matched to a gene: 3.

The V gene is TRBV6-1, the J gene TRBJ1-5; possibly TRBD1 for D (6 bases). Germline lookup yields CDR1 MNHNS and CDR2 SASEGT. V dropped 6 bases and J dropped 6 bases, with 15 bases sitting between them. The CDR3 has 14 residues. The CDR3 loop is CASRIEQGTQPQHF. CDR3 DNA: TGTGCCAGCAGGATAGAGCAGGGGACTCAGCCCCAGCATTTT.

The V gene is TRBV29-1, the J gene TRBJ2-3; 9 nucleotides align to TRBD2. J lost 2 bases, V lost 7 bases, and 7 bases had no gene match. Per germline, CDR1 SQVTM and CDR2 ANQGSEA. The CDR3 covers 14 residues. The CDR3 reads CSGCGGELTDTQYF. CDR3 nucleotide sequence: TGCAGCGGGTGCGGGGGGGAGCTCACAGATACGCAGTATTTT.

The CDR3 loop reads CASSGGGGHLREQYF. The CDR3 DNA reads as TGTGCCAGTAGCGGGGGCGGGGGTCACCTACGAGAGCAGTACTTC. The chain is built from TRBV19 and TRBJ2-7, with D possibly TRBD2 on 7 matching bases. The CDR3 has 15 residues. CDR1 is LNHDA, CDR2 SQIVND, per germline (reference sequence). The V end lost 6 bases, the J end lost 7 bases, and 22 bases lay between the germline ends.

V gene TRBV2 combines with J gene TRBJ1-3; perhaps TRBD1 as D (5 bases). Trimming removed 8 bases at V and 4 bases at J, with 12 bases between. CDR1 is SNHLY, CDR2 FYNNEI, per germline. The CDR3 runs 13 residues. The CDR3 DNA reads TGTGCCAGCGCACAGGAGCCCGGAAACACCATATATTTT. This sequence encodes CASAQEPGNTIYF.

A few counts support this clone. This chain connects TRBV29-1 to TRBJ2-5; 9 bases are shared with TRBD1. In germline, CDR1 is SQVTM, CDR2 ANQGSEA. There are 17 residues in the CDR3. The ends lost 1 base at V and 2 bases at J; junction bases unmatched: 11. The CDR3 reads CSVEVWGQGGRQETQYF. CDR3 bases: TGCAGCGTTGAAGTATGGGGACAGGGAGGAAGGCAAGAGACCCAGTACTTC.

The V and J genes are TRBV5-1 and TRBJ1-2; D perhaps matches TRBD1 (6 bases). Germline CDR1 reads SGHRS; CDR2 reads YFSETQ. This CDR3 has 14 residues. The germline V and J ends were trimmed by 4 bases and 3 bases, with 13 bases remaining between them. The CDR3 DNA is TGCGCCAGCAGCCTTGAGGGGGGGTACTATGGCTACACCTTC. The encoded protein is CASSLEGGYYGYTF.

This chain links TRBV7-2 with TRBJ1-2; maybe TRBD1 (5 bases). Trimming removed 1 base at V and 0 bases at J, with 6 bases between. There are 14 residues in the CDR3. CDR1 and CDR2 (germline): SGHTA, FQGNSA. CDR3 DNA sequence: TGTGCCAGCAGCTTAGAACAGGCTAACTATGGCTACACCTTC. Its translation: CASSLEQANYGYTF.

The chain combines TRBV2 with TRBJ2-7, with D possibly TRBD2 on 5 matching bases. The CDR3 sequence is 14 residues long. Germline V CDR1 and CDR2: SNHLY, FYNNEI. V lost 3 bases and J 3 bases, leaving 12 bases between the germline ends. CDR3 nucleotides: TGTGCCAGCAGTGAGGAGGCGGTCCTCTACGAGCAGTACTTC. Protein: CASSEEAVLYEQYF.

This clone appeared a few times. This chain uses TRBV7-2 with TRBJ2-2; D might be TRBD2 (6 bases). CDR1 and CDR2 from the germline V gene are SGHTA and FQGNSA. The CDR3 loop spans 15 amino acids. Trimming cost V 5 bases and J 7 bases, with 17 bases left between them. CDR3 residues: CASSAGSLDGGELFF. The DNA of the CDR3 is TGTGCCAGCAGCGCCGGGAGTCTAGATGGCGGGGAGCTGTTTTTT. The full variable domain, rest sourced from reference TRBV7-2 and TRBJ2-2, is GAGVSQSPSNKVTEKGKDVELRCDPISGHTALYWYRQSLGQGLEFLIYFQGNSAPDKSGLPSDRFSAERTGGSVSTLTIQRTQQEDSAVYLCASSAGSLDGGELFFGEGSRLTVL.

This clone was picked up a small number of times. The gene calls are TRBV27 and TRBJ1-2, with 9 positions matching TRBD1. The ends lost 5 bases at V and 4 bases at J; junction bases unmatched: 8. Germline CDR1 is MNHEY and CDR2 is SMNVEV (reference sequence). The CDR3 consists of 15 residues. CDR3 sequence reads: CASSPRTGVSYGYTF. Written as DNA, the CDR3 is TGTGCCAGCAGTCCCCGGACAGGGGTAAGCTATGGCTACACCTTC.

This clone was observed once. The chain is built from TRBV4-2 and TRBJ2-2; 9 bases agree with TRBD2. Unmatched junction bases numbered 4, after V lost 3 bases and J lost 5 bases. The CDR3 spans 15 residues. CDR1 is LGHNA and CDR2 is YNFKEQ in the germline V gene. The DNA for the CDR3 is TGTGCCAGCAGCCAGGAAGCGGGAGGAACCGGGGAGCTGTTTTTT. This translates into CASSQEAGGTGELFF.

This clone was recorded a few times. The CDR3 nucleotides are TGTGCCAGCAGCGTAGGCAGGGGGTCACAAGTTGGCTACACCTTC. Protein: CASSVGRGSQVGYTF. The chain links TRBV9 to TRBJ1-2, with 7 positions matching TRBD1. CDR3 length: 15 amino acids. With V trimmed by 0 bases and J by 7 bases, 9 bases remained unmatched. The germline V gene has CDR1 SGDLS and CDR2 YYNGEE.

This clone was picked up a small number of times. CDR3 amino acids: CASSFEPMTGTGELFF. In DNA, the CDR3 is TGTGCCAGCAGCTTCGAGCCTATGACGGGCACCGGGGAGCTGTTTTTT. The V gene is TRBV7-8, the J gene TRBJ2-2; D is undetermined. Looked up from germline, CDR1 is SGHVS and CDR2 is FQNEAQ. The CDR3 is made up of 16 amino acids. Trimming stripped 3 bases from V and 4 bases from J, with 15 bases between. The variable domain in full, with the rest retrieved from reference TRBV7-8 and TRBJ2-2, is GAGVSQSPRYKVAKRGQDVALRCDPISGHVSLFWYQQALGQGPEFLTYFQNEAQLDKSGLPSDRFFAERPEGSVSTLKIQRTQQEDSAVYLCASSFEPMTGTGELFFGEGSRLTVL.

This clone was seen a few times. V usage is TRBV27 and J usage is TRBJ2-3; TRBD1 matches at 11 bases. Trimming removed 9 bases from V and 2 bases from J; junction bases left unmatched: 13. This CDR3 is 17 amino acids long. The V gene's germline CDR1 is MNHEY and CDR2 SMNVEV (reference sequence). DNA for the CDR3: TGTGCCAGTAGCCGGGACAGGGGGTTCCCCACCACAGATACGCAGTATTTT. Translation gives CASSRDRGFPTTDTQYF.

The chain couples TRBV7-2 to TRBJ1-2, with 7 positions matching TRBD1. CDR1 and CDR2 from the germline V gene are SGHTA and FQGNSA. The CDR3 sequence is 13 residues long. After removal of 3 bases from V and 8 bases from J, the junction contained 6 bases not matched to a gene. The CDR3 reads CASSFEGARGYTF. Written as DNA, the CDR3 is TGTGCCAGCAGCTTTGAGGGGGCAAGAGGCTACACCTTC.

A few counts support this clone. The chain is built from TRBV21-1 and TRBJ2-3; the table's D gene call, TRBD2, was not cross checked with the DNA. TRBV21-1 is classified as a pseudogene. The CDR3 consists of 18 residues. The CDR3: CASSTTSSSGVSRDTQYF. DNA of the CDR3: TGTGCCAGCAGCACCACCTCCTCTAGCGGAGTCAGTAGGGATACGCAGTATTTT.

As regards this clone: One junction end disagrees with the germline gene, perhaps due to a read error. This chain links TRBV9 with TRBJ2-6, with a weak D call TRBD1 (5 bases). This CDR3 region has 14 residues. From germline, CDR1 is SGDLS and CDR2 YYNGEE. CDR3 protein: CASSVGVGANGLTF. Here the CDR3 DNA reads TGTGCCAGCAGCGTAGGAGTTGGGGCCAACGGCCTGACTTTC.

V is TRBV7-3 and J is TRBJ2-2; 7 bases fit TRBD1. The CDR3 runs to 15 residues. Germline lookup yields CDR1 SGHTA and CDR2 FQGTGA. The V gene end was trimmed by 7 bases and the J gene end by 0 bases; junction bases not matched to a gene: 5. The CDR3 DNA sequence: TGTGCCAGCAAAACCGGGACAGCGAACACCGGGGAGCTGTTTTTT. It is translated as CASKTGTANTGELFF.

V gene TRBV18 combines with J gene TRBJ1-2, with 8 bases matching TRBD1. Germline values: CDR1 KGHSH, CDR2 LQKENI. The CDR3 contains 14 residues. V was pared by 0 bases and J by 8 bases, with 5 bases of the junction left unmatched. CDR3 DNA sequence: TGTGCCAGCTCACCACCGGGACAGGTCGGCGGCTACACCTTC. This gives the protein CASSPPGQVGGYTF.

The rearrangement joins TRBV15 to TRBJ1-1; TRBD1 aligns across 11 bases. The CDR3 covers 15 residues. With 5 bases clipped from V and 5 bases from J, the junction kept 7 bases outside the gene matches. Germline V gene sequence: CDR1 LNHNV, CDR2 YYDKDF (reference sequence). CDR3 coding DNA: TGTGCCACCAGCGGTGGACAGGGGGCCGAAACTGAAGCTTTCTTT. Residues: CATSGGQGAETEAFF. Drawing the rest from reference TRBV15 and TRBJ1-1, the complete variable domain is DAMVIQNPRYQVTQFGKPVTLSCSQTLNHNVMYWYQQKSSQAPKLLFHYYDKDFNNEADTPDNFQSRRPNTSFCFLDIRSPGLGDTAMYLCATSGGQGAETEAFFGQGTRLTVV.

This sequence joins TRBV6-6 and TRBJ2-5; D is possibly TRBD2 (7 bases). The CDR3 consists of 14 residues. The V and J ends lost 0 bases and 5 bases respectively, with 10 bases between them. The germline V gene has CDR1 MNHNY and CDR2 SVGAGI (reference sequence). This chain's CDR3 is CASSYSRGGETQYF. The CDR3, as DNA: TGTGCCAGCAGTTACTCTAGGGGGGGCGAGACCCAGTACTTC.

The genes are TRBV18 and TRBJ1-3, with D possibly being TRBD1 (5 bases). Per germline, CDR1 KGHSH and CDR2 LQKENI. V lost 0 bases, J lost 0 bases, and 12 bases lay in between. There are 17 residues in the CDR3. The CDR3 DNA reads TGTGCCAGCTCACCACCGGGACTTTCTAACTCTGGAAACACCATATATTTT. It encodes CASSPPGLSNSGNTIYF.

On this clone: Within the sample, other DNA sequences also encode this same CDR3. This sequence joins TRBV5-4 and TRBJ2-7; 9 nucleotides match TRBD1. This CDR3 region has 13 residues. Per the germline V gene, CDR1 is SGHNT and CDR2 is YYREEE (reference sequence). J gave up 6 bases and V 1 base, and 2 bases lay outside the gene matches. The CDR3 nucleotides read TGTGCCAGCAGCTTGACAGGGGGCGGCGAGCAGTACTTC. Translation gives CASSLTGGGEQYF.

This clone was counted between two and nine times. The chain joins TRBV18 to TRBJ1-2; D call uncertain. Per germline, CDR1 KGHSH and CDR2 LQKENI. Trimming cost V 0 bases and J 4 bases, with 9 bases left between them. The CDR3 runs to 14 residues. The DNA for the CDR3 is TGTGCCAGCTCACCACCATCCAAGCCCTATGGCTACACCTTC. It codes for CASSPPSKPYGYTF.

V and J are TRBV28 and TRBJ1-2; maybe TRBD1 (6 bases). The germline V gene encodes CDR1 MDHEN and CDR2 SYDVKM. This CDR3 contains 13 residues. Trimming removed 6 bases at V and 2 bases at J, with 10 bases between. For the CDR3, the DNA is TGTGCCAGCAGCAAAGGACAGAACTATGGCTACACCTTC. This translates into CASSKGQNYGYTF.